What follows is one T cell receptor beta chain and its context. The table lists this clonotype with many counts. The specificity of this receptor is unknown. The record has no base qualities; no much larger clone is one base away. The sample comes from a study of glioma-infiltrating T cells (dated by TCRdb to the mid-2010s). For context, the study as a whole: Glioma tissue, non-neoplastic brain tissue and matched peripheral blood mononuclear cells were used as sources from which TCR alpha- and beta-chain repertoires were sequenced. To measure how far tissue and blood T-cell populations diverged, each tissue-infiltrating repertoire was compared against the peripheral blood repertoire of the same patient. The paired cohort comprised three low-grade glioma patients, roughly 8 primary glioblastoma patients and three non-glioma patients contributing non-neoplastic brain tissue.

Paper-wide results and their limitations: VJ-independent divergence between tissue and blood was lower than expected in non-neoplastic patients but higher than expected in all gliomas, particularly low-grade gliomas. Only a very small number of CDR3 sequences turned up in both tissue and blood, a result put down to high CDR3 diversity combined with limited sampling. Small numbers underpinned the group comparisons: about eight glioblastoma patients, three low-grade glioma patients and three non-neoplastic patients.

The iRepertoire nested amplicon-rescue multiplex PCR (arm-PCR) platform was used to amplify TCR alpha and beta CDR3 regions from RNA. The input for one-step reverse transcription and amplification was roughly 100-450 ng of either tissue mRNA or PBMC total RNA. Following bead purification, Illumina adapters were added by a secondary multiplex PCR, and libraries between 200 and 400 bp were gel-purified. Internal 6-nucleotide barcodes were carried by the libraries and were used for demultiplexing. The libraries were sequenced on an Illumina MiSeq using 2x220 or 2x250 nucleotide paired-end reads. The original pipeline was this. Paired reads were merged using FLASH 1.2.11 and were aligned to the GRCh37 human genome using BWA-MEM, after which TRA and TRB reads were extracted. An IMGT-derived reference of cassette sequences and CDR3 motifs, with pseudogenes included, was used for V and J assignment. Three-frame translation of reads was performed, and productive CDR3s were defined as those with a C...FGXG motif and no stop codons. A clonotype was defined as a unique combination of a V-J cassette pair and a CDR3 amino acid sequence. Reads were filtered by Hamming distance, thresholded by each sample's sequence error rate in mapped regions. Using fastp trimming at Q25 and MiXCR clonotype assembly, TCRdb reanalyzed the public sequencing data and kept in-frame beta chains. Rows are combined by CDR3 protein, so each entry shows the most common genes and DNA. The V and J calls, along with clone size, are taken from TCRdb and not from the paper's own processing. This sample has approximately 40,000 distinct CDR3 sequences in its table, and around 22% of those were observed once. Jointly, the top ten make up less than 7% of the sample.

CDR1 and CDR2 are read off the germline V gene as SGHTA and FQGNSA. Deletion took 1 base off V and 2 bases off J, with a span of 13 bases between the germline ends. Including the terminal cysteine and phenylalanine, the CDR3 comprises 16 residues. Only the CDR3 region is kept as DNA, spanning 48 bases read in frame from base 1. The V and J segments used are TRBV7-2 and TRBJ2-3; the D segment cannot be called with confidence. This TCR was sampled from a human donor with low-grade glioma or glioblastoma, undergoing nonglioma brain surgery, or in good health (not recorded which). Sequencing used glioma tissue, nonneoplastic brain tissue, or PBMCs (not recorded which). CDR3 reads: CASSLEALPPTDTQYF. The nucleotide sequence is TGTGCCAGCAGCTTAGAGGCACTACCCCCCACAGATACGCAGTATTTT.